What follows is one T cell receptor beta chain and its context. The antigen is unknown. This entry comes from a study of T cell repertoires in cytomegalovirus infection. Whole-study context: In public TCR beta signatures, there were indications of both CMV infection and matching HLA type. Study-level findings and limits: HLA-C-restricted CMV clonotypes gave the most frequent clonotype in two of eight donors. Individuals carrying CMV plus the relevant HLA were identified by cumulative frequency of public TCR beta families.

TCRdb independently ran MiXCR on the reads; one entry per CDR3 protein. The table lists 200,000 or so distinct CDR3 sequences, approximately 30% of them singletons, with roughly 29% in the top ten. The specimen was PBMCs. The sequence derives from a human donor in good health (CMV status not recorded). Some clones in this sample may be carry-over from other donors' samples.

This CDR3 reads CASSEGPGYEQYF. Written as DNA, the CDR3 is TGTGCCAGCAGTGAAGGGCCCGGGTACGAGCAGTACTTC. The rearrangement links TRBV2 to TRBJ2-7, with no clear D. V lost 1 base, J lost 4 bases, and 8 bases lay in between. The CDR3 runs to 13 residues. Germline V gives CDR1 SNHLY, CDR2 FYNNEI.